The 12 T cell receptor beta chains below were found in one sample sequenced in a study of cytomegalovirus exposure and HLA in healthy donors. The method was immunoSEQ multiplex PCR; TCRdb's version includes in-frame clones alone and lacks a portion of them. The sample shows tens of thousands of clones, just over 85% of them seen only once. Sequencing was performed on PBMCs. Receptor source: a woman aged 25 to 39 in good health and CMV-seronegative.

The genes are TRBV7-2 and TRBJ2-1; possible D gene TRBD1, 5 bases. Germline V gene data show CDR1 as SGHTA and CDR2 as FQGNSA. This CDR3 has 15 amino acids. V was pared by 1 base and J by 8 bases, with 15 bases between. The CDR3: CASSLGQGARDEQFF. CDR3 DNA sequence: TGTGCCAGCAGCTTAGGGCAGGGCGCTAGAGATGAGCAGTTCTTC.

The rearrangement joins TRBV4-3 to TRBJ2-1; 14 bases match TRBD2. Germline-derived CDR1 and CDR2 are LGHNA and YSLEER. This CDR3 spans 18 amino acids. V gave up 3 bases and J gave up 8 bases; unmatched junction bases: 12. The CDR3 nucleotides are TGCGCCAGCAGCCAGTCTACTCCGGGACTAGCGGGAGTCTATGAGCAGTTCTTC. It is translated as CASSQSTPGLAGVYEQFF.

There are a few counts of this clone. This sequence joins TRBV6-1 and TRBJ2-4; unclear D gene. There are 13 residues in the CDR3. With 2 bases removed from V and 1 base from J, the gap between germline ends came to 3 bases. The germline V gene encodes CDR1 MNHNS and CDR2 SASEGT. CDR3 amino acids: CASSESAKNIQYF. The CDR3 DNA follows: TGTGCCAGCAGTGAATCGGCCAAAAACATTCAGTACTTC.

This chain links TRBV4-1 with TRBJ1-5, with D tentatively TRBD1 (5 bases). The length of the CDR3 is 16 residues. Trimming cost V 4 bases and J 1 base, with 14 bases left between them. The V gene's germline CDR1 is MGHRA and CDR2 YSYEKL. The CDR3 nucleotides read TGCGCCAGCAGCCCCCAAACAGGAGCGAGCAATCAGCCCCAGCATTTT. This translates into CASSPQTGASNQPQHF.

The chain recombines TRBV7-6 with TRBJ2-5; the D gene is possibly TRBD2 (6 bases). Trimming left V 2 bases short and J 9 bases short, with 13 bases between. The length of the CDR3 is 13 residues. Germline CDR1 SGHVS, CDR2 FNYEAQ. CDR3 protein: CASSLWAGSAQYF. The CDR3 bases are TGTGCCAGCAGCTTATGGGCGGGAAGTGCCCAGTACTTC. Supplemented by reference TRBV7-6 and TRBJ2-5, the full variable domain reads GAGVSQSPRYKVTKRGQDVALRCDPISGHVSLYWYRQALGQGPEFLTYFNYEAQQDKSGLPNDRFSAERPEGSISTLTIQRTEQRDSAMYRCASSLWAGSAQYFGPGTRLLVL.

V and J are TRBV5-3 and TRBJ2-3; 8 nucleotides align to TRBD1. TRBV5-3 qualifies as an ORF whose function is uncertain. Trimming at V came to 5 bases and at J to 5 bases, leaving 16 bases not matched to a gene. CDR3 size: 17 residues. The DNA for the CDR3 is TGTGCCAGAAGTTACGACGCGACTACAGGGGGTAAAGATACGCAGTATTTT. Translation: CARSYDATTGGKDTQYF.

CDR3 sequence reads: CASSFVQAHWPQHF. CDR3 DNA sequence: TGTGCCAGCAGTTTTGTCCAGGCCCATTGGCCCCAGCATTTT. The chain links TRBV28 to TRBJ1-5; no clear D gene. The CDR3 consists of 14 residues. V shed 3 bases and J shed 9 bases, with 15 bases lying between them. Germline V lookup: CDR1 MDHEN, CDR2 SYDVKM.

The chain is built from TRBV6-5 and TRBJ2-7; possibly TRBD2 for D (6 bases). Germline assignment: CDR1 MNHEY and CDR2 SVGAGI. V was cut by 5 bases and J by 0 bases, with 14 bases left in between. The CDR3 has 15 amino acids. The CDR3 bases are TGTGCCAGCAGTCGATACACTAGCAGCTCCTACGAGCAGTACTTC. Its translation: CASSRYTSSSYEQYF.

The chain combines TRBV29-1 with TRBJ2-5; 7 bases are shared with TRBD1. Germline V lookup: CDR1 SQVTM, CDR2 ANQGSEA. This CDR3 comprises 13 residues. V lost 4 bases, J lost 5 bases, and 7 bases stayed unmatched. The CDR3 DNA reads TGCAGCGTTGTAGTGACAGGGTCGGAGACCCAGTACTTC. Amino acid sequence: CSVVVTGSETQYF.

CDR3 loop: CASSSAGTGVNYEQYF. DNA of the CDR3: TGTGCCAGCAGCTCGGCGGGGACAGGGGTAAACTACGAGCAGTACTTC. The chain combines TRBV28 with TRBJ2-7; 10 positions agree with TRBD1. This CDR3 has 16 amino acids. Germline V CDR1 and CDR2: MDHEN, SYDVKM. The ends lost 6 bases at V and 3 bases at J; junction bases unmatched: 11.

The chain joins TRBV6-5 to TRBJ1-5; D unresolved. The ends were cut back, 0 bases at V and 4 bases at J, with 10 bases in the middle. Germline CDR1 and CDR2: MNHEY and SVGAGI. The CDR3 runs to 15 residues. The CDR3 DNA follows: TGTGCCAGCAGTTACTCGCTCTCGGGGAATCAGCCCCAGCATTTT. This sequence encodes CASSYSLSGNQPQHF.

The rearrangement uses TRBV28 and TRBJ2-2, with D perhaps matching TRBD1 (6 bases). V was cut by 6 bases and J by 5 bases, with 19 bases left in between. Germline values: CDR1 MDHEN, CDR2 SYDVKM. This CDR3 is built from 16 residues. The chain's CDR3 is CASSPFSDRRTGELFF. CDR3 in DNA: TGTGCCAGCAGCCCTTTCTCGGACAGACGAACCGGGGAGCTGTTTTTT.